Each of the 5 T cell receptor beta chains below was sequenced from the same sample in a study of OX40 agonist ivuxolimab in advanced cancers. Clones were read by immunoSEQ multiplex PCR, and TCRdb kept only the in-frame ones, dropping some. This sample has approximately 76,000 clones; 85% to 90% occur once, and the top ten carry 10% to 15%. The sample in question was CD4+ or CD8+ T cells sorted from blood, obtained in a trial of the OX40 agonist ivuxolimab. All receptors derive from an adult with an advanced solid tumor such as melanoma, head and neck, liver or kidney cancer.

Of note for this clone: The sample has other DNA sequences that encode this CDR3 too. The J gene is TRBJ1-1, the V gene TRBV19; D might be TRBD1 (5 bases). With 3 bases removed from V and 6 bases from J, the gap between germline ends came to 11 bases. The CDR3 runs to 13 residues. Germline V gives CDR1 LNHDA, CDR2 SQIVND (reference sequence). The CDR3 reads CASSIGGLAEAFF. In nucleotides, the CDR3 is TGTGCCAGTAGTATTGGGGGATTAGCTGAAGCTTTCTTT.

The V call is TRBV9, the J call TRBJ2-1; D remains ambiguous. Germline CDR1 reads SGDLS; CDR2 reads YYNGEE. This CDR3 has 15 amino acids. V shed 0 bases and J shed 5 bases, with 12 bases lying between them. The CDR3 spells CASSVEGWQNNEQFF. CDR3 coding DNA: TGTGCCAGCAGCGTAGAGGGTTGGCAGAACAATGAGCAGTTCTTC. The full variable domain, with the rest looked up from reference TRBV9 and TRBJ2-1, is DSGVTQTPKHLITATGQRVTLRCSPRSGDLSVYWYQQSLDQGLQFLIQYYNGEERAKGNILERFSAQQFPDLHSELNLSSLELGDSALYFCASSVEGWQNNEQFFGPGTRLTVL.

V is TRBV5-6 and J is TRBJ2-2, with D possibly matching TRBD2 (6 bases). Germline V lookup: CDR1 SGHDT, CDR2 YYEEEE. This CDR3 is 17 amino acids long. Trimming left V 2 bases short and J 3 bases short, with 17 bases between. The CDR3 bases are TGTGCCAGCAGCTTCCTCTCCCGGTGGGGGGACACCGGGGAGCTGTTTTTT. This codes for CASSFLSRWGDTGELFF.

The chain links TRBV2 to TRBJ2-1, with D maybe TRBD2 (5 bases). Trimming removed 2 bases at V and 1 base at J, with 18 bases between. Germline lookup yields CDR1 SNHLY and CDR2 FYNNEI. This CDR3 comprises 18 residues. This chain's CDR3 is CASSEWILAKFSYNEQFF. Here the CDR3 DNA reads TGTGCCAGCAGTGAATGGATTTTAGCGAAATTTTCCTACAATGAGCAGTTCTTC.

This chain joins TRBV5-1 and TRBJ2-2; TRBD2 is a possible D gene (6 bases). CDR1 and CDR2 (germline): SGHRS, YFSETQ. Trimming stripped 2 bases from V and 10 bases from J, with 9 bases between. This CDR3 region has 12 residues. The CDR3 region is CASSFAREELFF. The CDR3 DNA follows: TGCGCCAGCAGCTTTGCGCGGGAGGAGCTGTTTTTT. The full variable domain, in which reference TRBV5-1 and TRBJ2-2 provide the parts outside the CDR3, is KAGVTQTPRYLIKTRGQQVTLSCSPISGHRSVSWYQQTPGQGLQFLFEYFSETQRNKGNFPGRFSGRQFSNSRSEMNVSTLELGDSALYLCASSFAREELFFGEGSRLTVL.